This TCR beta chain was identified during a study of cytomegalovirus exposure and HLA in healthy donors. Background on the study: Earlier, 180 million or so T cells were analyzed, and about 100 million unique TCR beta sequences were found among them.

Broader study findings: HLA alleles showed associations with some 17,000 TCR beta sequences in a later analysis, at a 0.05 false discovery rate.

The PCR had 60 Vbeta and 13 Jbeta primers. The repertoire was sequenced with immunoSEQ multiplex PCR; TCRdb's copy has only in-frame clones and lacks some. Altogether approximately 200,000 clones are present, 70% to 75% being singletons, with the ten largest covering 3.1%. CDR3 length: 12 residues. V dropped 2 bases and J dropped 7 bases, with 9 bases sitting between them. Germline V gives CDR1 SGHTS, CDR2 YDEGEE. On this clone: Antigen unknown.

Likely unrecorded immune exposures existed in these nominally healthy donors. Sample: PBMCs. The source is a woman between 25 and 40 years old in good health and CMV-seropositive. V is TRBV5-8 and J is TRBJ1-2; no clear D. CDR3 DNA: TGTGCCAGCAGCTTTCGGGTTTCTGGCTACACCTTC. It yields the protein CASSFRVSGYTF.